This TCR beta chain was sequenced during a study of shared clonotypes between healthy human individuals. Germline V gives CDR1 SGHRS, CDR2 YFSETQ. V lost 3 bases and J lost 4; bases outside the gene matches: 7. This CDR3 contains 15 residues. This table comes from immunoSEQ multiplex PCR, and its TCRdb copy is limited to in-frame clones, with some not included. There are over a million clones in the sample; about 84% occur only once, and around 0.47% lies in the top ten. The chain couples TRBV5-1 to TRBJ1-2; TRBD1 matches 9 bases. Sequencing was performed on memory CD4+ T cells from PBMCs. Subset given: CD45RA-negative fraction. The receptor was derived from a man between 18 and 35 years old in good health. Some clones in this sample may be carry-over from other donors' samples. Written as DNA, the CDR3 is TGCGCCAGCAGCTCCGACAGGGGGGGCGGCTATGGCTACACCTTC. Encoded protein: CASSSDRGGGYGYTF.